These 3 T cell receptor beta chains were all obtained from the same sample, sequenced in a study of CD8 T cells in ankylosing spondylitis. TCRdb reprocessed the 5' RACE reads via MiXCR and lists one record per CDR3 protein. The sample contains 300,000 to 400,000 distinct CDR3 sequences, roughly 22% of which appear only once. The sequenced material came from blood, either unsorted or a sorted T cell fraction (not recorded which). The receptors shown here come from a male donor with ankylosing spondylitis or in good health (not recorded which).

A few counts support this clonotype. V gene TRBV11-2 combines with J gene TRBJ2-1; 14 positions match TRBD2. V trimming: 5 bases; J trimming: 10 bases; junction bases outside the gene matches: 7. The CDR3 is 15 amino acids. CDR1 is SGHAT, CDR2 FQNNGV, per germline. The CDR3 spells CASSEGLAGGREQFF. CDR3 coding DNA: TGTGCCAGCAGCGAAGGACTAGCGGGGGGTCGGGAGCAGTTCTTC.

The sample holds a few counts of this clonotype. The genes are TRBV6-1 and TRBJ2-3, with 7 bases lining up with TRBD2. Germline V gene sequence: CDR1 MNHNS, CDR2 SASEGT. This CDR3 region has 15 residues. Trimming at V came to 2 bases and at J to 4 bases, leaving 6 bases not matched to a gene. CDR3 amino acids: CASSELLAESDTQYF. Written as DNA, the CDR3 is TGTGCCAGCAGTGAACTGCTAGCGGAGTCAGATACGCAGTATTTT.

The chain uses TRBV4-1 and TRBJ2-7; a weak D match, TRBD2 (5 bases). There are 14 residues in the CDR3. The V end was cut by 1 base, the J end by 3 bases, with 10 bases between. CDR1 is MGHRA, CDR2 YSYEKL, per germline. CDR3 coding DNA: TGCGCCAGCAGCCAAGCACTGGGAGACTACGAGCAGTACTTC. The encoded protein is CASSQALGDYEQYF.